This TCR beta chain was observed in a study of T cells in women clearing cervical HPV infection. Study overall: Blood came at first lesion visit for cases, post-clearance for controls.

Profiling relied on immunoSEQ multiplex PCR, and the TCRdb table lists in-frame clones only, not all of them. The ten top clones account for about 1.5%, within a sample of roughly 48,000 clones. As regards this clone: Read sequence stops 3 residues before the CDR3 end, and the germline J gene provides the missing end.

The V gene end was trimmed by 6 bases and the J gene end by 0 bases; junction bases not matched to a gene: 4. The CDR3 runs to 16 residues. From germline, CDR1 is MDHEN and CDR2 SYDVKM. Sequenced: blood buffy coat. The TCR was taken from a woman between 18 and 70 years old with a cervical HPV16 infection that either progressed to CIN3+ or cleared (not recorded which). J is TRBJ1-6 and V is TRBV28; 8 bases match TRBD1. CDR3 DNA, as far as it was read: TGTGCCAGCAGATCAGGGGGCAGCTCCTATAATTCACCC. Translation gives CASRSGGSSYNSP. In full, the CDR3 reads CASRSGGSSYNSPLHF.